This entry lists 23 T cell receptor beta chains sequenced from one sample in a study of blood T cell repertoires in COVID-19. TCRdb keeps only in-frame clones here, not all; method: immunoSEQ multiplex PCR. The sample has around 130,000 clones, approximately 84% seen once. The sequenced material came from peripheral blood. These receptors were collected from a woman aged 80 or over with acute or convalescent COVID-19.

This clone was found a few times. J is TRBJ2-2 and V is TRBV20-1; 12 positions match TRBD2. The germline CDR1 and CDR2 sequences are DFQATT and SNEGSKA (reference sequence). J gave up 4 bases and V 3 bases, and 15 bases lay outside the gene matches. The CDR3 length is 19 residues. CDR3 region: CSASDPGLAGTSGTGELFF. CDR3 nucleotides: TGCAGTGCTAGTGACCCTGGACTAGCGGGGACCTCGGGCACCGGGGAGCTGTTTTTT.

V usage is TRBV6-1 and J usage is TRBJ1-5, with D perhaps TRBD1 (5 bases). V shed 5 bases and J shed 7 bases, with 9 bases lying between them. Germline values: CDR1 MNHNS, CDR2 SASEGT. The CDR3 has 12 amino acids. CDR3: CASSLGVQPQHF. In nucleotides, the CDR3 is TGTGCCAGCAGTTTAGGGGTCCAGCCCCAGCATTTT.

In this sample, this clone turned up a few times. The J gene is TRBJ1-6, the V gene TRBV5-5; weak D call: TRBD1 (5 bases). There are 14 residues in the CDR3. With 2 bases removed from V and 5 bases from J, the gap between germline ends came to 8 bases. The germline V gene encodes CDR1 SGHKS and CDR2 YYEKEE (reference sequence). In DNA form, the CDR3 reads TGTGCCAGCAGCTTCGGGGGAAATAATTCACCCCTCCACTTT. It is translated as CASSFGGNNSPLHF.

V and J are TRBV7-9 and TRBJ1-6; TRBD1 matches 10 bases. This CDR3 has 14 amino acids. J lost 10 bases, V lost 3 bases, and 3 bases had no gene match. Per the germline V gene, CDR1 is SEHNR and CDR2 is FQNEAQ (reference sequence). The CDR3: CASSLGQGYSPLHF. As DNA, the CDR3 is TGTGCCAGCAGCTTGGGACAGGGGTACTCACCCCTCCACTTT.

V and J are TRBV19 and TRBJ1-2; D is possibly TRBD1 (5 bases). The CDR3 has 14 amino acids. The ends were cut back, 1 base at V and 4 bases at J, with 10 bases in the middle. Germline V gene sequence: CDR1 LNHDA, CDR2 SQIVND (reference sequence). CDR3 loop: CASSIVRDSYGYTF. In nucleotides, the CDR3 is TGTGCCAGTAGTATAGTTCGAGACAGCTATGGCTACACCTTC.

The rearrangement uses TRBV29-1 and TRBJ2-1, with D tentatively TRBD2 (6 bases). Trimming stripped 0 bases from V and 14 bases from J, with 14 bases between. Germline CDR1 and CDR2: SQVTM and ANQGSEA. The CDR3 consists of 12 residues. This CDR3 reads CSVEEGRGKEFF. In DNA, the CDR3 is TGCAGCGTTGAAGAGGGGCGGGGTAAGGAGTTCTTC.

The chain employs TRBV19 and TRBJ2-7; perhaps TRBD1 as D (5 bases). Germline CDR1 and CDR2: LNHDA and SQIVND (reference sequence). This CDR3 has 13 amino acids. V was shortened by 5 bases and J by 0 bases, with 8 bases between the two germline ends. The DNA of the CDR3 is TGTGCCAGTAGTCCGGACACCTCCTACGAGCAGTACTTC. It specifies CASSPDTSYEQYF.

The rearrangement joins TRBV4-3 to TRBJ2-2, with 7 nucleotides matching TRBD2. Trimming took 1 base from V and 8 from J; bases not matched to a gene: 7. The CDR3 contains 15 residues. The germline V gene has CDR1 LGHNA and CDR2 YSLEER. The CDR3 reads CASSQVSAGAGELFF. DNA of the CDR3: TGCGCCAGCAGCCAAGTTTCGGCGGGAGCTGGGGAGCTGTTTTTT.

The chain has TRBV5-4 and TRBJ1-1; D might be TRBD1 (5 bases). CDR3 length: 12 residues. Germline CDR1 reads SGHNT; CDR2 reads YYREEE (reference sequence). The V and J ends lost 7 bases and 1 base respectively, with 8 bases between them. CDR3 DNA sequence: TGTGCCAGCGGGGCAGCGAACACTGAAGCTTTCTTT. This encodes CASGAANTEAFF.

A word on this clone: Other DNA sequences within the sample encode an identical CDR3. J is TRBJ1-2 and V is TRBV6-5, with unresolved D. There are 13 residues in the CDR3. Trimming shortened V by 2 bases and J by 3 bases, and 7 bases separated the two germline ends. Germline assignment: CDR1 MNHEY and CDR2 SVGAGI. CDR3 sequence: CASSYPGYYGYTF. DNA of the CDR3: TGTGCCAGCAGTTACCCAGGCTACTATGGCTACACCTTC.

This clone was detected only once. The V and J genes are TRBV6-1 and TRBJ2-2; D call uncertain. The V end was cut by 3 bases, the J end by 7 bases, with 15 bases between. The CDR3 is 15 amino acids. From germline, CDR1 is MNHNS and CDR2 SASEGT. The CDR3 nucleotides read TGTGCCAGCAGTGAGCTCAGCCATCACTACGGGGAGCTGTTTTTT. Protein sequence: CASSELSHHYGELFF.

J is TRBJ1-2 and V is TRBV27; D might be TRBD1 (6 bases). This CDR3 region has 15 residues. Trimming pared 5 bases from V and 2 bases from J, leaving 15 bases between. Per the germline V gene, CDR1 is MNHEY and CDR2 is SMNVEV (reference sequence). The CDR3 DNA is TGTGCCAGCAGTATTAATTTACAGGGCAACTATGGCTACACCTTC. It codes for CASSINLQGNYGYTF.

V is TRBV19 and J is TRBJ2-5; 8 bases map to TRBD1. This CDR3 is 13 amino acids long. Germline V gene data show CDR1 as LNHDA and CDR2 as SQIVND (reference sequence). Trimming cost V 10 bases and J 5 bases; bases outside gene matches: 9. CDR3 amino acids: CATAGGGMETQYF. CDR3 sequence (DNA): TGTGCCACCGCAGGGGGCGGTATGGAGACCCAGTACTTC.

This chain joins TRBV4-3 and TRBJ2-7, with a possible D match to TRBD1 (5 bases). V shed 0 bases and J shed 2 bases, with 14 bases lying between them. Germline lookup yields CDR1 LGHNA and CDR2 YSLEER. There are 16 residues in the CDR3. The CDR3 loop reads CASSQDRAGLAYEQYF. CDR3 sequence (DNA): TGCGCCAGCAGCCAAGATCGGGCAGGGCTCGCCTACGAGCAGTACTTC.

The J gene is TRBJ2-7, the V gene TRBV15; D uncertain. The CDR3 covers 13 residues. CDR1 is LNHNV and CDR2 is YYDKDF in the germline V gene (reference sequence). V lost 0 bases and J 8 bases, leaving 11 bases between the germline ends. The CDR3 DNA reads TGTGCCACCAGCAGAGATTTGCAGAATCAGCAGTACTTC. Protein sequence: CATSRDLQNQQYF.

The genes are TRBV5-1 and TRBJ1-5; maybe TRBD1 (6 bases). CDR1 SGHRS and CDR2 YFSETQ come from the germline V gene. This CDR3 has 17 residues. V lost 0 bases and J lost 0, with 13 bases in between. The CDR3 is CASSLEGRQDSNQPQHF. Here the CDR3 DNA reads TGCGCCAGCAGCTTGGAAGGTCGACAGGATAGCAATCAGCCCCAGCATTTT.

The J gene is TRBJ2-1, the V gene TRBV4-3; 8 bases align to TRBD2. The CDR3 loop spans 17 amino acids. Germline V CDR1 and CDR2: LGHNA, YSLEER. J gave up 0 bases and V 0 bases, and 4 bases lay outside the gene matches. The CDR3 region has the DNA TGCGCCAGCAGCCAAGATTGGGGGACTAGCTCCTACAATGAGCAGTTCTTC. It encodes CASSQDWGTSSYNEQFF.

The chain is built from TRBV25-1 and TRBJ2-2; no clear D gene. CDR1 MGHDK and CDR2 SYGVNS come from the germline V gene. The ends were cut back, 2 bases at V and 2 bases at J, with 6 bases in the middle. CDR3 length equals 14 residues. In DNA, the CDR3 is TGTGCCAGCAGTGAACAGGAAAACACCGGGGAGCTGTTTTTT. It encodes CASSEQENTGELFF.

The chain uses TRBV6-1 and TRBJ2-7; TRBD2 might be the D (6 bases). CDR3 length: 15 amino acids. Germline loops: CDR1 MNHNS, CDR2 SASEGT. The V and J ends lost 3 bases and 7 bases respectively, with 19 bases between them. The CDR3 region is CASSEGRTASGEQYF. DNA for the CDR3: TGTGCCAGCAGTGAGGGAAGGACGGCAAGCGGGGAGCAGTACTTC.

CDR3 bases: TGCGCCAGCAGCTGGGGACAGACCTACAATGAGCAGTTCTTC. Translating it yields CASSWGQTYNEQFF. The gene calls are TRBV5-1 and TRBJ2-1, with 7 bases matching TRBD1. V lost 3 bases to trimming and J lost 2 bases; unmatched junction nucleotides: 2. This CDR3 is built from 14 residues. Germline V gene lookup returns CDR1 SGHRS and CDR2 YFSETQ. The entire variable domain, with the rest obtained from reference TRBV5-1 and TRBJ2-1, is as follows: KAGVTQTPRYLIKTRGQQVTLSCSPISGHRSVSWYQQTPGQGLQFLFEYFSETQRNKGNFPGRFSGRQFSNSRSEMNVSTLELGDSALYLCASSWGQTYNEQFFGPGTRLTVL.

This CDR3 reads CASSLASGVWQTQYF. In nucleotides, the CDR3 is TGTGCCAGCAGCTTGGCGAGCGGGGTTTGGCAGACCCAGTACTTC. The chain uses TRBV5-4 and TRBJ2-5, with TRBD2 identical over 7 bases. V lost 0 bases and J lost 6; bases outside the gene matches: 8. The CDR3 is made up of 15 amino acids. The germline gives CDR1 SGHNT, CDR2 YYREEE (reference sequence).

CDR3 loop: CAWSLGFTDTQYF. The CDR3 bases are TGTGCCTGGAGTTTGGGCTTCACAGATACGCAGTATTTT. This chain uses TRBV30 with TRBJ2-3; D gene ambiguous. V lost 2 bases to trimming and J lost 2 bases, with 8 bases between them. The CDR3 loop spans 13 amino acids. Per the germline V gene, CDR1 is GTSNPN and CDR2 is SVGIG (reference sequence).

The chain is built from TRBV18 and TRBJ1-1; tentatively, D is TRBD1 (5 bases). Germline values: CDR1 KGHSH, CDR2 LQKENI. The V gene lost 2 bases and the J gene lost 2 bases, with 9 bases spanning the gap. The length of the CDR3 is 14 residues. The CDR3 nucleotides are TGTGCCAGCTCACCAATGGACACTAACACTGAAGCTTTCTTT. Amino acids: CASSPMDTNTEAFF.